This T cell receptor (beta chain) is drawn from a study of vaccination and CD4 T cells after COVID-19. General study findings and limits: A nonsignificant rise from roughly 22 to 38 was seen in the median number of SARS-CoV-2-reactive clonotypes.

The Oncomine TCR Beta short-read assay sequenced DNA from cultured CD4+ T cells. Scientists extracted genomic DNA from CD4+ T cells grown in culture. MiXCR was run by TCRdb on the PCR reads, yielding one entry per CDR3 protein. Altogether 20,000 to 25,000 distinct CDR3 sequences are present, under 75% being singletons, with the ten largest covering around 8.9%. The CDR3 adds up to 16 amino acids, both ends counted. Comment on this clonotype: Its antigen remains unknown. The DNA is left out, because the CDR3 cannot be placed on it with certainty; the CDR3 is given as TCRdb lists it.

This sample's treatment: approximately nine-day PBMC culture with coronavirus spike peptide pools or control peptides (ViraFEST assay). Expanded clonotypes were found by TCR sequencing after peptide-pool stimulation (ViraFEST). The sequencing sample was made of CD4+ T cells from blood, cultured in vitro. The rearrangement joins TRBV21-1 to TRBJ1-3. TRBV21-1 is a documented pseudogene. This TCR was recovered from a human donor who had recovered from COVID-19. The CDR3 here is CASSKVGQGSGNTIYF.